Presented here are 31 T cell receptor beta chains from one specimen sequenced in a study of T-cell memory formation after mild COVID-19. TCRdb re-derived calls from the 5' RACE reads in MiXCR, one entry per CDR3 protein. The table records approximately 89,000 distinct CDR3 sequences, over 10% of them present only once. Sequencing was done on a sample of PBMCs or a T cell subset sorted from them (not recorded which). The source of these receptors is a man aged 18-30 years who had mild COVID-19 (a few samples of this study predate the infection). Cell type and time point are not known.

The chain links TRBV29-1 to TRBJ2-5; perhaps TRBD2 as D (6 bases). Per germline, CDR1 SQVTM and CDR2 ANQGSEA. The CDR3 is made up of 12 amino acids. V was pared by 7 bases and J by 4 bases, with 13 bases between. CDR3 protein: CSGKTSTETQYF. In DNA form, the CDR3 reads TGCAGCGGGAAAACTAGCACAGAGACCCAGTACTTC.

This clonotype has a handful of counts. V is TRBV12-5 and J is TRBJ2-3; D is unclear. From germline, CDR1 is LGHNT and CDR2 FRNRAP. The V end lost 2 bases, the J end lost 2 bases, and 5 bases lay between the germline ends. The CDR3 spans 13 residues. The CDR3 reads CASGLPHTDTQYF. In nucleotides, the CDR3 is TGTGCTAGTGGTTTGCCCCACACAGATACGCAGTATTTT.

This clonotype was seen more than once but under ten times. This chain joins TRBV2 and TRBJ2-1; TRBD2 matches at 14 bases. Trimming cost V 8 bases and J 0 bases; bases outside gene matches: 9. Germline values: CDR1 SNHLY, CDR2 FYNNEI. CDR3 length: 18 amino acids. The CDR3 loop reads CASLGTSGGQSSYNEQFF. The CDR3 coding sequence is TGTGCCAGCCTTGGGACTAGCGGGGGCCAAAGCTCCTACAATGAGCAGTTCTTC.

V gene TRBV27 combines with J gene TRBJ2-3; D unclear. V was trimmed by 4 bases and J by 7 bases, leaving 6 bases between them. The CDR3 is 11 amino acids. Germline values: CDR1 MNHEY, CDR2 SMNVEV (reference sequence). In nucleotides, the CDR3 is TGTGCCAGCAGTTCCTCCCATACGCAGTATTTT. Amino acids: CASSSSHTQYF.

V and J are TRBV5-6 and TRBJ1-2, with D hard to call. The CDR3 has 16 residues. V dropped 0 bases and J dropped 4 bases, with 16 bases sitting between them. In germline, CDR1 is SGHDT, CDR2 YYEEEE. The CDR3 here is CASSLEGYGRGYGYTF. In DNA form, the CDR3 reads TGTGCCAGCAGCTTGGAGGGATACGGCCGTGGCTATGGCTACACCTTC.

This clonotype appeared a single time. This sequence joins TRBV6-2 or TRBV6-3 and TRBJ1-2; the D is unclear. Germline CDR1 reads MNHEY; CDR2 reads SVGEGT. V was shortened by 6 bases and J by 3 bases, with 5 bases between the two germline ends. This CDR3 spans 11 amino acids. CDR3 nucleotides: TGTGCCAGCAGGAGGGACTATGGCTACACCTTC. Residues: CASRRDYGYTF.

This clonotype was counted between two and nine times. CDR3 loop: CASSWAGGEQFF. Here the CDR3 DNA reads TGTGCCAGCAGCTGGGCCGGAGGTGAGCAGTTCTTC. The chain combines TRBV7-9 with TRBJ2-1; D possibly corresponds to TRBD2 (5 bases). Germline V CDR1 and CDR2: SEHNR, FQNEAQ (reference sequence). Trimming shortened V by 4 bases and J by 9 bases, and 10 bases separated the two germline ends. The CDR3 has 12 residues.

The chain couples TRBV29-1 to TRBJ1-4; D not certain. There are 13 residues in the CDR3. Trimming cost V 6 bases and J 4 bases, with 12 bases left between them. Germline values: CDR1 SQVTM, CDR2 ANQGSEA. The CDR3 reads CSVAGPINEKLFF. DNA for the CDR3: TGCAGCGTAGCCGGGCCGATTAATGAAAAACTGTTTTTT.

The table lists this clonotype with a few counts. The chain carries TRBV7-3 and TRBJ1-5; D is possibly TRBD1 (5 bases). The V gene's germline CDR1 is SGHTA and CDR2 FQGTGA. The length of the CDR3 is 15 residues. Trimming shortened V by 1 base and J by 3 bases, and 10 bases separated the two germline ends. The CDR3 DNA follows: TGTGCCAGCAGCTTAAGTTCTGGGGCCAATCAGCCCCAGCATTTT. It yields the protein CASSLSSGANQPQHF.

This clonotype was found a few times. J is TRBJ1-5 and V is TRBV12-3 or TRBV12-4; no firm D call. The CDR3 sequence is 14 residues long. V was clipped by 2 bases and J by 4 bases, with 9 bases between them. The CDR3 bases are TGTGCCAGCAGTTTATCATCGGCAAATCAGCCCCAGCATTTT. This translates into CASSLSSANQPQHF.

The V call is TRBV6-2 or TRBV6-3, the J call TRBJ2-7, with 10 bases aligning to TRBD1. Germline V gene data show CDR1 as MNHEY and CDR2 as SVGEGT. V shed 8 bases and J 0 bases; nucleotides not matched to a gene: 13. CDR3 size: 17 residues. The CDR3 nucleotides are TGTGCCAGCGGCTCCGGGACAGGGGCCACAAGCTCCTACGAGCAGTACGTC. As protein: CASGSGTGATSSYEQYV.

The chain uses TRBV19 and TRBJ2-5, with D unclear. Trimming cost V 3 bases and J 5 bases, with 10 bases left between them. Germline V gene sequence: CDR1 LNHDA, CDR2 SQIVND (reference sequence). There are 13 residues in the CDR3. The chain's CDR3 is CASSIVEGETQYF. In DNA form, the CDR3 reads TGTGCCAGTAGTATCGTAGAAGGGGAGACCCAGTACTTC.

The rearrangement links TRBV13 to TRBJ1-2; 7 nucleotides agree with TRBD1. The CDR3 spans 15 residues. J lost 6 bases, V lost 5 bases, and 12 bases had no gene match. Germline V gene lookup returns CDR1 PRHDT and CDR2 FYEKMQ (reference sequence). Here the CDR3 reads CASSPRQGWGHGYTF. The CDR3, as DNA: TGTGCCAGCAGCCCTCGACAGGGATGGGGACATGGCTACACCTTC.

This clonotype was picked up a small number of times. V usage is TRBV7-8 and J usage is TRBJ2-5; 14 bases are shared with TRBD2. The CDR3 is 17 residues long. Germline assignment: CDR1 SGHVS and CDR2 FQNEAQ. J lost 2 bases, V lost 5 bases, and 7 bases had no gene match. The CDR3 coding sequence is TGTGCCAGCAGCCTGGGGACTAGCGGGGGTACACAAGAGACCCAGTACTTC. Protein product: CASSLGTSGGTQETQYF.

This chain connects TRBV12-3 or TRBV12-4 to TRBJ2-1; D call uncertain. The CDR3 covers 11 residues. Trimming took 5 bases from V and 10 from J, leaving 9 bases between them. CDR3 in DNA: TGTGCCAGCAGTCCGGTTGGAGAGCAGTTCTTC. Translating gives CASSPVGEQFF.

The gene calls are TRBV5-8 and TRBJ1-1; D is possibly TRBD1 (5 bases). Trimming took 2 bases from V and 7 from J, leaving 12 bases between them. CDR1 and CDR2 (germline): SGHTS, YDEGEE. This CDR3 has 13 amino acids. The CDR3 DNA follows: TGTGCCAGCAGCTTCGGGGGGACGGGTGAAGCTTTCTTT. It encodes CASSFGGTGEAFF.

This clonotype occurred a few times. CDR3 coding DNA: TGTGCCAGCAAAGGGAATGGAAACACCATATATTTT. It encodes CASKGNGNTIYF. The chain links TRBV11-2 to TRBJ1-3; D remains ambiguous. The V end was cut by 7 bases, the J end by 3 bases, with 7 bases between. This CDR3 comprises 12 residues. The germline gives CDR1 SGHAT, CDR2 FQNNGV.

The chain couples TRBV5-6 to TRBJ1-1; D not resolved. CDR3 length equals 13 residues. Trimming removed 3 bases at V and 7 bases at J, with 13 bases between. Germline V gives CDR1 SGHDT, CDR2 YYEEEE. This chain's CDR3 is CASSYPTGGEAFF. In DNA form, the CDR3 reads TGTGCCAGCAGCTACCCGACGGGCGGTGAAGCTTTCTTT.

V and J are TRBV6-2 or TRBV6-3 and TRBJ2-1; possibly TRBD2 for D (7 bases). Trimming took 7 bases from V and 4 from J, leaving 17 bases between them. CDR1 MNHEY and CDR2 SVGEGT come from the germline V gene. CDR3 length equals 15 residues. CDR3 sequence (DNA): TGTGCCAGCACCTCTTTAGGGGGGGATTACAATGAGCAGTTCTTC. The encoded protein is CASTSLGGDYNEQFF.

The chain is built from TRBV7-3 and TRBJ2-3; D may match TRBD1 or TRBD2 (5 bases each). The CDR3 is 12 amino acids. From germline, CDR1 is SGHTA and CDR2 FQGTGA. V was cut by 6 bases and J by 14 bases, with 18 bases left in between. CDR3 nucleotides: TGTGCCAGCAGGCGCCCGGGACCATCTCCGTATTTT. It specifies CASRRPGPSPYF.

The CDR3 protein is CASSAGQHSPLHF. CDR3 DNA sequence: TGTGCCAGCAGCGCGGGGCAGCATTCACCCCTCCACTTT. The chain links TRBV9 to TRBJ1-6; maybe TRBD1 (5 bases). CDR3 size: 13 residues. The germline V gene encodes CDR1 SGDLS and CDR2 YYNGEE. V lost 3 bases and J 8 bases, leaving 9 bases between the germline ends.

This clonotype has a handful of counts. The CDR3 nucleotides read TGCAGTGCTAGAGATATAACACTAGCGCACATTCAGTACTTC. Translating it yields CSARDITLAHIQYF. The J gene is TRBJ2-4, the V gene TRBV20-1; 7 nucleotides align to TRBD2. The CDR3 contains 14 residues. V lost 0 bases to trimming and J lost 8 bases; unmatched junction nucleotides: 7. Germline values: CDR1 DFQATT, CDR2 SNEGSKA (reference sequence).

This clonotype has a handful of counts. The rearrangement joins TRBV30 to TRBJ2-6, with D maybe TRBD1 (6 bases). The CDR3 extends over 14 amino acids. V was clipped by 4 bases and J by 2 bases, with 9 bases between them. The V gene's germline CDR1 is GTSNPN and CDR2 SVGIG (reference sequence). CDR3 DNA sequence: TGTGCCTGGATACAGGGTACTGGGGCCAACGTCCTGACTTTC. Translated, it gives CAWIQGTGANVLTF.

The CDR3 nucleotides are TGTGCCAGCAGCGTTAGTTGGTCAGGCTACGAGCAGTACTTC. Translated, it gives CASSVSWSGYEQYF. The chain recombines TRBV9 with TRBJ2-7, with D uncertain. CDR3 length: 14 amino acids. Germline CDR1 reads SGDLS; CDR2 reads YYNGEE. V was clipped by 2 bases and J by 3 bases, with 12 bases between them.

This clonotype was found a few times. This chain connects TRBV4-1 to TRBJ1-5; D is perhaps TRBD1 (6 bases). Per the germline V gene, CDR1 is MGHRA and CDR2 is YSYEKL. The V and J ends lost 2 bases and 6 bases respectively, with 17 bases between them. CDR3 length: 16 residues. CDR3 coding DNA: TGCGCCAGCAGCCAAATACAGACAGGAGAAGGTCAGCCCCAGCATTTT. The encoded protein is CASSQIQTGEGQPQHF.

In its sample, this clonotype was seen a few times. This sequence joins TRBV6-6 and TRBJ2-3; no definite D call. Germline CDR1 is MNHNY and CDR2 is SVGAGI (reference sequence). This CDR3 comprises 13 residues. The germline V and J ends were trimmed by 6 bases and 2 bases, with 9 bases remaining between them. The CDR3 loop reads CASRPTSTDTQYF. The DNA of the CDR3 is TGTGCCAGCAGACCCACCTCCACAGATACGCAGTATTTT.

This clonotype was detected only a few times. This rearrangement joins TRBV6-2 or TRBV6-3 to TRBJ2-1; 8 bases agree with TRBD1. The junction had 4 bases not matched to a gene; V was cut back by 6 bases and J by 3 bases. The germline V gene encodes CDR1 MNHEY and CDR2 SVGEGT. The CDR3 length is 14 residues. CDR3: CASSSGTGYNEQFF. The CDR3 DNA is TGTGCCAGCAGCTCCGGGACAGGCTACAATGAGCAGTTCTTC.

This clonotype was observed a few times. This chain connects TRBV3-1 to TRBJ2-7; D gene uncertain. Germline V lookup: CDR1 LGHDT, CDR2 YNNKEL (reference sequence). Trimming removed 3 bases from V and 4 bases from J, with 4 bases in between. The CDR3 consists of 11 residues. DNA for the CDR3: TGTGCCAGCAGCCATTCTTACGAGCAGTACTTC. It translates to CASSHSYEQYF.

This clonotype was seen only a few times. J is TRBJ2-3 and V is TRBV7-9, with 8 bases fitting TRBD2. There are 11 residues in the CDR3. The junction had 1 base not matched to a gene; V was cut back by 7 bases and J by 7 bases. Germline values: CDR1 SEHNR, CDR2 FQNEAQ (reference sequence). The chain's CDR3 is CASTGGNTQYF. The CDR3 DNA is TGTGCCAGCACGGGGGGGAATACGCAGTATTTT.

The V and J genes are TRBV7-2 and TRBJ1-1, with a possible D match to TRBD1 (5 bases). This CDR3 is built from 12 residues. Trimming removed 1 base from V and 12 bases from J, with 12 bases in between. From germline, CDR1 is SGHTA and CDR2 FQGNSA. The chain's CDR3 is CASSLGGTTPFF. The CDR3 nucleotides read TGTGCCAGCAGCTTAGGGGGGACTACACCTTTCTTT.

At least ten counts were recorded for this clonotype. The gene calls are TRBV7-6 and TRBJ2-5; 8 bases are shared with TRBD2. Germline V gene lookup returns CDR1 SGHVS and CDR2 FNYEAQ. J gave up 2 bases and V 3 bases, and 5 bases lay outside the gene matches. The CDR3 is 15 amino acids. The CDR3 protein is CASSFGGGPQETQYF. DNA for the CDR3: TGTGCCAGCAGCTTCGGCGGGGGGCCTCAAGAGACCCAGTACTTC.